Here is one TCR beta chain with its context. Its antigen is unidentified. Treatment given: around 19 received Ad26.COV2.S at low or high dose, single or two shots; several received placebo; per-sample allocation not given. The samples were gathered on day 63 after the first injection of vaccine or placebo. These data come from a study of Ad26.COV2.S vaccination and SARS-CoV-2 variants. Study in general: The donor was enrolled in the Ad26.COV2.S arm of the COV1001 trial.

The data were produced by immunoSEQ multiplex PCR, yet TCRdb's version contains in-frame clones alone and is incomplete. The top ten hold approximately 5% of the sample, which has hundreds of thousands of clones, about 89% seen once. Notes on the study in general: Reported findings describe substantial breadth in spike-specific CD8+ and CD4+ T cell responses following vaccination.

The germline gives CDR1 SGHKS, CDR2 YYEKEE (reference sequence). There are 15 residues in the CDR3. V dropped 3 bases and J dropped 7 bases, with 14 bases sitting between them. The V and J genes are TRBV5-5 and TRBJ1-6, with D perhaps matching TRBD1 (5 bases). The sequence came from a person aged 18-60 years who received the Ad26.COV2.S COVID-19 vaccine or a placebo. The sequencing used peripheral blood, collected in a trial of Ad26.COV2.S vaccine versus placebo. The CDR3 nucleotides read TGTGCCAGCAGCTCACTAGGGGCCTTAAATTCACCCCTCCACTTT. Its translation is CASSSLGALNSPLHF.